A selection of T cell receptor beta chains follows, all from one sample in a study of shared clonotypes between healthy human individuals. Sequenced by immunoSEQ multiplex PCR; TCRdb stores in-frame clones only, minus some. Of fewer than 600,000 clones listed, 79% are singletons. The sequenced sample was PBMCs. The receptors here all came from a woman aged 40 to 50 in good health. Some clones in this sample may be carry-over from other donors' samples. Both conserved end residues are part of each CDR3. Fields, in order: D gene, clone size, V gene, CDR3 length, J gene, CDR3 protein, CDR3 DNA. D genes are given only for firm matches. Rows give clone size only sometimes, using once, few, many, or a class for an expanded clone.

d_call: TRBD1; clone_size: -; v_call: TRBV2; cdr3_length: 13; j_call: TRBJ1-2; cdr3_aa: CASEQGANYGYTF; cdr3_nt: TGTGCCAGCGAACAGGGGGCGAACTATGGCTACACCTTC
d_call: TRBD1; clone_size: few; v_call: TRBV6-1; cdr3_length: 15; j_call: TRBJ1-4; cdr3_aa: CASRDRGTTNEKLFF; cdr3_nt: TGTGCCAGCAGGGACAGGGGAACAACTAATGAAAAACTGTTTTTT
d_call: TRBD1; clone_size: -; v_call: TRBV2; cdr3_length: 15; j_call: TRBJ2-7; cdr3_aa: CASSAAGQGIYEQYF; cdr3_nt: TGTGCCAGCAGTGCGGCGGGACAGGGGATCTACGAGCAGTACTTC
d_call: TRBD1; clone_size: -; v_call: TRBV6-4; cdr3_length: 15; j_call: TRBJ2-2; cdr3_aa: CASSERQGATGELFF; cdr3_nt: TGTGCCAGCAGTGAAAGACAGGGGGCCACCGGGGAGCTGTTTTTT
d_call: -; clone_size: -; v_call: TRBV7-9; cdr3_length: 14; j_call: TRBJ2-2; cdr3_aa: CASSLLGASGELFF; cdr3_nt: TGTGCCAGCAGCTTACTGGGGGCCTCCGGGGAGCTGTTTTTT
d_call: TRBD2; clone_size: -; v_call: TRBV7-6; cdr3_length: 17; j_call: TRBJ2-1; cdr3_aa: CASSLDSSGGDPGEQFF; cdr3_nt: TGTGCCAGCAGCTTAGATTCTAGCGGGGGGGACCCCGGGGAGCAGTTCTTC
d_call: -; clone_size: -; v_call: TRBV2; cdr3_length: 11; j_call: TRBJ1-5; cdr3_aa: CASSVGQPQHF; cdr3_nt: TGTGCCAGCAGTGTGGGTCAGCCCCAGCATTTT
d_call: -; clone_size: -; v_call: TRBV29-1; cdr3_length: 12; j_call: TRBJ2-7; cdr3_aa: CSVGPTAYEQYF; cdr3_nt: TGCAGCGTTGGTCCCACCGCCTACGAGCAGTACTTC
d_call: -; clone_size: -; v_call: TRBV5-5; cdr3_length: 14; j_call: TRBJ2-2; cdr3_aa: CASSLTLGTGELFF; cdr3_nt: TGTGCCAGCAGCCTAACTTTGGGCACCGGGGAGCTGTTTTTT
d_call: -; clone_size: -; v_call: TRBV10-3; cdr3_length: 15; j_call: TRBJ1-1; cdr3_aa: CAISESTDMNTEAFF; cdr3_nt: TGTGCCATCAGTGAGTCGACAGACATGAACACTGAAGCTTTCTTT
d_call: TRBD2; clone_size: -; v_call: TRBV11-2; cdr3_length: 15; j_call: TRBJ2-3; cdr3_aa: CASSPTGGQADTQYF; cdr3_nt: TGTGCCAGCTCCCCGACGGGGGGGCAGGCAGATACGCAGTATTTT
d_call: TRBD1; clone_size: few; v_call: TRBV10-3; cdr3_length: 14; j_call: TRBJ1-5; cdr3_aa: CAISEGTGDQPQHF; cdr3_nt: TGTGCCATCAGTGAGGGGACAGGGGATCAGCCCCAGCATTTT
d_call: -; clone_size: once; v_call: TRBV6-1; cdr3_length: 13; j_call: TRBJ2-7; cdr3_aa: CASSALQGGEQYF; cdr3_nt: TGTGCCAGCAGTGCGTTACAGGGAGGCGAGCAGTACTTC
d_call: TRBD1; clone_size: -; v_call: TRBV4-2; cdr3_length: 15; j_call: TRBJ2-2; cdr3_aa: CASSQVSGGTGELFF; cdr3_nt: TGTGCCAGCAGCCAAGTTTCAGGGGGTACCGGGGAGCTGTTTTTT
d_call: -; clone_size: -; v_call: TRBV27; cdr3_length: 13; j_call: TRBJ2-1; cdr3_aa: CASSWGRYNEQFF; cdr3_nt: TGTGCCAGCAGTTGGGGTCGATACAATGAGCAGTTCTTC
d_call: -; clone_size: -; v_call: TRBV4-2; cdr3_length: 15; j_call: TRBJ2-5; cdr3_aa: CASSQERMYQETQYF; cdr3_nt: TGTGCCAGCAGCCAAGAGAGGATGTACCAAGAGACCCAGTACTTC
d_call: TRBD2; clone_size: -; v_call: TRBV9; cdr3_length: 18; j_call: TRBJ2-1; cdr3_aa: CASSARISGWSSYNEQFF; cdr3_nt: TGTGCCAGCAGCGCAAGGATTAGCGGGTGGAGCTCCTACAATGAGCAGTTCTTC
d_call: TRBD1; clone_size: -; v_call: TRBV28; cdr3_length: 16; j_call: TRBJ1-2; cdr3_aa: CASSPTLGQGLDGYTF; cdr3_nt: TGTGCCAGCAGTCCTACCCTTGGACAGGGATTGGATGGCTACACCTTC
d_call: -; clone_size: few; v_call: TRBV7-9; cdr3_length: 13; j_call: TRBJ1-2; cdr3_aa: CASSSDTNYGYTF; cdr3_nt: TGTGCCAGCAGCTCGGACACAAACTATGGCTACACCTTC
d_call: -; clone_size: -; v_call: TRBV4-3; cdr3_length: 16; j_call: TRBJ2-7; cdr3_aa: CASSQERTAPSYEQYF; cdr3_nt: TGCGCCAGCAGCCAAGAACGGACAGCCCCCTCCTACGAGCAGTACTTC
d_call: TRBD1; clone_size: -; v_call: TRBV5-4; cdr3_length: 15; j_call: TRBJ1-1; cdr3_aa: CASSFSDRGSTEAFF; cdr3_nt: TGTGCCAGCAGCTTCTCGGACAGGGGTTCCACTGAAGCTTTCTTT
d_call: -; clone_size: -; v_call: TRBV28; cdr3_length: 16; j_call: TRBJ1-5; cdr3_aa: CASSLHGGGSNQPQHF; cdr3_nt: TGTGCCAGCAGTTTACACGGGGGAGGGAGCAATCAGCCCCAGCATTTT
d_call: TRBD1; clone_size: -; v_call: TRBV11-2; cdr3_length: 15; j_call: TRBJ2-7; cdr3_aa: CASSSGDRGYYEQYF; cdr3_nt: TGTGCCAGCAGCTCGGGGGACAGGGGGTATTACGAGCAGTACTTC
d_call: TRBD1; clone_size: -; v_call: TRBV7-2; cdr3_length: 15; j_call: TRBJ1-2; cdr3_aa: CASSLGRQGAGGYTF; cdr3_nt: TGTGCCAGCAGCTTAGGAAGACAGGGGGCGGGAGGCTACACCTTC
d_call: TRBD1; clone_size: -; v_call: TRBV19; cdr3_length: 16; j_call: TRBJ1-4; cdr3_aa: CASSIRGRGLDEKLFF; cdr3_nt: TGTGCCAGTAGTATTCGAGGTAGGGGGCTCGACGAAAAACTGTTTTTT
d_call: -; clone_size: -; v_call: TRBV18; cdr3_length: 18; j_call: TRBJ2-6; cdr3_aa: CASSLLGSLPPGANVLTF; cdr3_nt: TGTGCCAGCTCTCTACTGGGCAGCTTGCCCCCCGGGGCCAACGTCCTGACTTTC
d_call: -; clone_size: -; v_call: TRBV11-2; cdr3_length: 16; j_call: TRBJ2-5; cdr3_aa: CASSSPKGPYQETQYF; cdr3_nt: TGTGCCAGCAGCTCCCCCAAGGGACCGTACCAAGAGACCCAGTACTTC
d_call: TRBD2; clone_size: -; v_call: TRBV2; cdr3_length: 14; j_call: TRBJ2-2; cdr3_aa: CASSGFSGIGELFF; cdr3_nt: TGTGCCAGCAGTGGTTTCAGCGGGATCGGGGAGCTGTTTTTT
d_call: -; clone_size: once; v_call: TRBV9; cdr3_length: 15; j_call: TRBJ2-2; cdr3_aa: CASSGSTGPPGELFF; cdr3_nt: TGTGCCAGCAGCGGCTCAACAGGGCCCCCCGGGGAGCTGTTTTTT
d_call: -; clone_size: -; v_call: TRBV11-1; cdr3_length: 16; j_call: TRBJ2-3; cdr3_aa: CASSLFGLGVRDTQYF; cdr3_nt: TGTGCCAGCAGCTTATTTGGCCTGGGGGTAAGAGATACGCAGTATTTT
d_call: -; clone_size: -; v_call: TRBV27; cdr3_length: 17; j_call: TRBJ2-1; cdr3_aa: CASSLSGRTSTHNEQFF; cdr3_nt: TGTGCCAGCAGTTTATCGGGCCGGACGTCCACTCACAATGAGCAGTTCTTC
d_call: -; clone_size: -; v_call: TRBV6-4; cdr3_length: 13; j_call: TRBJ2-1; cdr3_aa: CASSQTVYNEQFF; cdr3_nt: TGTGCCAGCAGCCAGACAGTTTACAATGAGCAGTTCTTC
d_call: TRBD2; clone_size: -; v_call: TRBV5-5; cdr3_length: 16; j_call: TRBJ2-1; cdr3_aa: CASSGGLAGGRNEQFF; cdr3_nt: TGTGCCAGCAGCGGCGGACTAGCGGGAGGGCGCAATGAGCAGTTCTTC
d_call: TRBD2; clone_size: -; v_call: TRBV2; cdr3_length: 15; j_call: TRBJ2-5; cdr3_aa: CASSFVGRVYGTQYF; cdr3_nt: TGTGCCAGCAGTTTCGTCGGGAGGGTATATGGGACCCAGTACTTC
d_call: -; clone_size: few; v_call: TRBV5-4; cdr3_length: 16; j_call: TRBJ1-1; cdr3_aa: CASSSSRGRGRAEAFF; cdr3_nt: TGTGCCAGCAGCTCCTCAAGGGGCAGGGGTCGAGCTGAAGCTTTCTTT